The T cell receptor beta chain described here comes from a study of blood T cell repertoires in COVID-19. Germline CDR1 reads MNHEY; CDR2 reads SMNVEV (reference sequence). This CDR3 has 16 residues. V gave up 5 bases and J gave up 5 bases; unmatched junction bases: 10. TCRdb's table, derived via immunoSEQ multiplex PCR, lists solely in-frame clones and lacks some. The sample contains 310,000 or so clones, over 80% of which appear only once. The chain has TRBV27 and TRBJ2-2; 8 bases are shared with TRBD2. Sequencing input: PBMCs or T cells enriched from blood (not recorded which). This receptor was obtained from a young woman who had recovered from COVID-19. The CDR3 bases are TGTGCCAGCAGTCCACAAAGCGGGGGCGGGACCGGGGAGCTGTTTTTT. It codes for CASSPQSGGGTGELFF.